This entry concerns a single T cell receptor beta chain. Its binding antigen is unknown. Qualities for individual bases were not recorded, and no much larger clone is one base off. The sample is drawn from a study of STAT5B mutations in CD4+ large granular lymphocyte leukemia (dated by TCRdb to the early 2020s). Background for the entire study: Among the healthy controls, the CDR3 'QG' motif was associated with a particular HLA allele. The TCRbeta repertoires of CD4+ T-cell large granular lymphocyte leukemia patients were compared with the TCRbeta repertoires of healthy blood donors. Flow cytometry on FACSCanto II or FACSVerse confirmed that purified fractions exceeded 95% purity among lymphocytes.

Results the study describes overall, beyond this receptor: Compared with healthy CD4+ repertoires, CD4-sorted patient repertoires appeared more clonal, and this difference remained even after the putative leukemic clones were removed. The data were not HLA-matched, and the higher clonality in CD4+ T-LGLL than in CD8+ T-LGLL could be due to the relatively small sample size. Main leukemic clonotypes were private to each patient, although 20% to 25% of the main leukemic clonotypes were found at low frequency in the non-leukemic repertoires of other patients. Enrichment of TRBV06-family usage was observed among the top patient clones (8/27) relative to healthy controls (2/35).

The immunoSEQ assay at survey resolution was applied to genomic DNA for sequencing of TCRbeta rearrangements. Under the source paper's analysis protocol: A lowest detectable productive clonotype frequency of 2.59 x 10-5 was observed in the TCR sequencing data. Only productive TCRbeta rearrangements, defined as complete and in-frame sequences, were included in the analyses. The clonality of each sample was calculated as Simpson clonality in the immunoSEQ Analyzer version 3.0. Clones were binned by frequency as very rare, small, medium, large (1-20%) or hyperexpanded (>20%). Generation probabilities were estimated with OLGA 1.2.3, V-gene circos plots were generated with VDJtools, specificities were searched for in VDJdb, and CDR3 motifs were identified with GLIPH. TCRdb re-hosts the immuneACCESS table, in-frame sequences only. Its copies lack some clones; in the studies checked, an unresolved V gene accounts for under half of them, and the cause for the rest is not known. The DNA gave D and trimming, while V, J and clone size come from that table. This sample comprises 40,000 to 45,000 clones, roughly 83% of them detected only once. The ten biggest clones cover approximately 0.3% of the sample.

Buffy coats from under 40 blood donors, supplied by the Finnish Red Cross blood service, were used as healthy controls. All TCR-sequenced material derived from peripheral blood: patient blood samples and healthy donor buffy coats. Peripheral blood mononuclear cells were isolated by Ficoll-Hypaque gradient centrifugation. For the healthy controls, CD4+ cells were obtained from buffy coats by magnetic purification. The Gentra Puregene Cell and Tissue kit was used to extract genomic DNA, and a Qubit 2.0 fluorometer was used to measure the amount of genomic DNA. The junction shows trimming of 6 bases on V and 4 bases on J, plus 12 bases between the germline ends. From its cysteine to its phenylalanine, the CDR3 spans 13 amino acids. CDR3 DNA only is kept here, 39 bases in frame from base 1. As encoded in the germline V gene, CDR1 is SGHDT while CDR2 is YYEEEE.

Sequenced: CD4+ T cells from blood buffy coats. The TCR originated in a human donor in good health. In this chain, TRBV5-6 is recombined with TRBJ2-3; D gene: possibly TRBD1, on 6 matching bases. In nucleotides, the sequence is TGTGCCAGCAAGGGCAGGGGTCCAGATACGCAGTATTTT. Translated, this is CASKGRGPDTQYF.